Listed below are T cell receptor beta chains from one sample, sequenced in a study of long-term antiretroviral therapy in people with HIV. Generated by immunoSEQ multiplex PCR, the TCRdb table keeps only in-frame clones and is missing some. The sample has tens of thousands of clones; 70% to 90% are singletons. This specimen was unsorted PBMCs, taken about 2.6 years after starting antiretroviral therapy. These receptors all come from a man aged 35-49 years with HIV. CDR3s include the opening cysteine and the closing phenylalanine or tryptophan. The order of the fields is V gene, D gene, J gene, clone size, CDR3 protein, CDR3 DNA. The D gene is left open where the match is weak. Part of the rows lack a size; the others show once, few, many or a class for expanded clones.

>TRBV6-6|-|TRBJ1-5|-
CASRPPGATPQHF
TGTGCCAGCAGGCCCCCAGGGGCAACGCCCCAGCATTTT
>TRBV12-1|-|TRBJ2-7|-
CASPTGRFSYEQYF
TGTGCCAGCCCCACAGGACGGTTCTCCTACGAGCAGTACTTC
>TRBV6-1|-|TRBJ2-7|once
CASSPPGPSYEQYF
TGTGCCAGCAGCCCGCCGGGACCCTCCTACGAGCAGTACTTC
>TRBV28|-|TRBJ2-2|-
CASRKNTGELFF
TGTGCCAGTAGGAAGAACACCGGGGAGCTGTTTTTT
>TRBV30|TRBD1|TRBJ1-1|-
CAWSQGGYAEAFF
TGTGCCTGGAGCCAGGGGGGGTATGCTGAAGCTTTCTTT
>TRBV6-1|TRBD1|TRBJ1-1|-
CASSNQGQGTEAFF
TGTGCCAGCAGCAATCAAGGACAGGGGACTGAAGCTTTCTTT
>TRBV7-2|-|TRBJ1-2|-
CASSLGARAASYGYTF
TGTGCCAGCAGCTTAGGGGCCAGGGCGGCTAGCTATGGCTACACCTTC
>TRBV5-1|-|TRBJ2-7|-
CASSSGTPDHEQYF
TGCGCCAGCAGCTCCGGGACCCCGGACCACGAGCAGTACTTC
>TRBV14|TRBD2|TRBJ2-7|-
CASSQEEGTGLPYEQYF
TGTGCCAGCAGCCAAGAAGAGGGAACGGGACTACCCTACGAGCAGTACTTC
>TRBV10-2|-|TRBJ2-7|-
CASSKGGRNYEQYF
TGCGCCAGCAGTAAGGGAGGACGGAACTACGAGCAGTACTTC
>TRBV7-9|-|TRBJ2-5|-
CASSLGGRRAKETQYF
TGTGCCAGCAGCTTAGGGGGACGGAGAGCCAAAGAGACCCAGTACTTC
>TRBV4-3|-|TRBJ1-1|-
CASSQTGTWETEAFF
TGCGCCAGCAGCCAGACCGGGACTTGGGAAACTGAAGCTTTCTTT
>TRBV27|TRBD1|TRBJ2-7|-
CASSIGTGYEQYF
TGTGCCAGCAGTATCGGGACAGGCTACGAGCAGTACTTC
>TRBV30|-|TRBJ1-1|-
CAWSVVLNTEAFF
TGTGCCTGGAGTGTAGTTTTGAACACTGAAGCTTTCTTT
>TRBV7-9|-|TRBJ2-2|-
CASSSHGLPETGELFF
TGTGCCAGCAGCTCCCACGGACTGCCGGAAACCGGGGAGCTGTTTTTT
>TRBV9|TRBD1|TRBJ2-6|-
CASSARRDRGSRFPGANVLTF
TGTGCCAGCAGCGCCCGCCGGGACAGGGGCTCCCGTTTCCCTGGGGCCAACGTCCTGACTTTC
>TRBV11-2|-|TRBJ1-1|-
CASSLGGGGVTEAFF
TGTGCCAGCAGCTTAGGAGGAGGGGGTGTCACTGAAGCTTTCTTT
>TRBV7-3|TRBD2|TRBJ2-3|-
CASSLRGLAGDTDTQYF
TGTGCCAGCAGCCTTAGGGGACTAGCGGGGGACACAGATACGCAGTATTTT
>TRBV4-2|-|TRBJ1-5|-
CASSHRVGNQPQHF
TGTGCCAGCAGCCACAGGGTAGGTAATCAGCCCCAGCATTTT
>TRBV11-2|-|TRBJ2-5|-
CASSLDQGGQETQYF
TGTGCCAGCAGCTTAGATCAAGGAGGGCAAGAGACCCAGTACTTC
>TRBV9|-|TRBJ2-3|-
CASSVVPLPYTDTQYF
TGTGCCAGCAGCGTAGTGCCCCTTCCATACACAGATACGCAGTATTTT
>TRBV4-3|-|TRBJ2-7|-
CASSQRPGPSYEQYF
TGCGCCAGCAGCCAAAGACCGGGACCATCCTACGAGCAGTACTTC
>TRBV4-3|-|TRBJ2-1|-
CASSQDRLSYNEQFF
TGCGCCAGCAGCCAAGATCGGCTGAGTTACAATGAGCAGTTCTTC
>TRBV2|TRBD1|TRBJ1-4|-
CASSRLGQGLNEKLFF
TGTGCCAGCAGTAGATTGGGACAGGGGCTTAATGAAAAACTGTTTTTT
>TRBV11-3|-|TRBJ2-1|few
CASSLQSYNEQFF
TGTGCCAGCAGCTTACAATCCTACAATGAGCAGTTCTTC
>TRBV4-3|TRBD1|TRBJ2-2|-
CASSPGQGARTGELFF
TGCGCCAGCAGCCCGGGACAGGGGGCTCGAACCGGGGAGCTGTTTTTT
>TRBV4-2|-|TRBJ2-1|-
CASSQEGSGYNEQFF
TGTGCCAGCAGCCAAGAGGGTAGCGGCTACAATGAGCAGTTCTTC
>TRBV28|-|TRBJ2-3|once
CASSPPSGDTQYF
TGTGCCAGCAGTCCACCTTCAGGAGATACGCAGTATTTT